What follows describes a single T cell receptor (beta chain). This sample is drawn from a study of cytomegalovirus exposure and HLA in healthy donors. The CDR3 consists of 15 residues. In germline, CDR1 is LGHNA, CDR2 YSLEER. V was clipped by 0 bases and J by 11 bases, with 16 bases between them. The PCR employed 60 Vbeta primers together with 13 Jbeta primers. This table comes from immunoSEQ multiplex PCR, and its TCRdb copy is limited to in-frame clones, with some not included. Seen here are over 80,000 clones, 70% to 85% observed once, and the top ten hold about 4%. The receptor was derived from a man between 45 and 60 years old in good health and CMV-seronegative. The sample comprised PBMCs. The V call is TRBV4-3, the J call TRBJ1-4; no definite D call. The CDR3 protein is CASSQEGGKAGKLFF. The CDR3 region has the DNA TGCGCCAGCAGCCAAGAAGGAGGGAAGGCGGGGAAACTGTTTTTT.